This TCR beta chain comes out of a study of vaccination effects on CD4 cells after COVID-19. Study overall: It was a median of 72 days after the second dose that post-vaccine samples were obtained. Whole-study findings and limits: Healthy vaccinees' vaccine-induced clones included only 1 of 255 that recognized common cold coronaviruses.

Before sequencing, viral peptide pools were used by the ViraFEST assay to expand antigen-specific CD4+ T cells. Culturing for 10 days preceded CD4+ T cell isolation. It was two doses of either the BNT162b2 or mRNA-1273 vaccine that participants received. Cultures of fewer than 2.5 million PBMC per well contained about 11 IU/ml IL-2 plus 10 ug/ml peptides. To note about this clone: No antigen is known for it.

Generated by immunoSEQ multiplex PCR, the TCRdb table keeps only in-frame clones and is missing some. Here the sample spans approximately 26,000 clones, over 75% being singletons. V trimming: 3 bases; J trimming: 1 base; junction bases outside the gene matches: 5. Germline CDR1 and CDR2: KGHSH and LQKENI. The CDR3 sequence is 17 residues long. This TCR was sampled from a human donor who received a COVID-19 vaccine. Some clones in this sample may be carry-over from other donors' samples. The chain recombines TRBV18 with TRBJ2-2; 10 nucleotides agree with TRBD2. Sequenced material: CD4+ T cells from PBMCs cultured with SARS-CoV-2 spike peptides, taken after COVID-19 vaccination. The CDR3 is CASSPSIAGGNTGELFF. DNA for the CDR3: TGTGCCAGCTCACCCTCGATAGCGGGGGGGAACACCGGGGAGCTGTTTTTT.